These 17 T cell receptor beta chains came from one sample sequenced in a study of shared clonotypes between healthy human individuals. Profiling relied on immunoSEQ multiplex PCR, and the TCRdb table lists in-frame clones only, not all of them. There are under 750,000 clones in the sample; roughly 72% occur only once, and more than 1.5% lies in the top ten. The source material was memory CD4+ T cells sorted from blood. Subset here: CD45RA-negative fraction. These TCRs come from a woman in her 30s in good health.

The chain recombines TRBV5-1 with TRBJ2-7; 7 bases map to TRBD1. The CDR3 consists of 14 residues. Germline V gene lookup returns CDR1 SGHRS and CDR2 YFSETQ. With V trimmed by 5 bases and J by 2 bases, 7 bases remained unmatched. CDR3 in amino acids: CASRRGGDTYEQYF. The CDR3, as DNA: TGCGCCAGCAGGAGAGGGGGCGACACCTACGAGCAGTACTTC. Supplemented by reference TRBV5-1 and TRBJ2-7, the full variable domain reads KAGVTQTPRYLIKTRGQQVTLSCSPISGHRSVSWYQQTPGQGLQFLFEYFSETQRNKGNFPGRFSGRQFSNSRSEMNVSTLELGDSALYLCASRRGGDTYEQYFGPGTRLTVT.

The chain has TRBV11-2 and TRBJ2-7; 7 positions match TRBD1. CDR1 is SGHAT, CDR2 FQNNGV, per germline. The CDR3 is 14 residues long. V lost 6 bases to trimming and J lost 2 bases; unmatched junction nucleotides: 7. The CDR3 nucleotides read TGTGCCAGCAGACTGACAGGGAACCCCTACGAGCAGTACTTC. Translated: CASRLTGNPYEQYF.

This clone was recorded once. This rearrangement joins TRBV9 to TRBJ2-3, with D uncertain. Between the trimmed V and J ends, which lost 0 bases and 0 bases, there was a span of 8 bases. CDR3 length equals 15 residues. Germline CDR1 is SGDLS and CDR2 is YYNGEE. This chain's CDR3 is CASSVATLSTDTQYF. The CDR3 coding sequence is TGTGCCAGCAGCGTAGCAACGTTGAGCACAGATACGCAGTATTTT.

The count of this clone is one. V gene TRBV20-1 combines with J gene TRBJ1-1; D not resolved. The germline V gene encodes CDR1 DFQATT and CDR2 SNEGSKA (reference sequence). CDR3 size: 9 residues. V was pared by 6 bases and J by 9 bases, with 8 bases between. This CDR3 is CSATEKAFF. The CDR3 DNA follows: TGCAGTGCCACAGAAAAAGCTTTCTTT.

Of note for this clone: Different DNA sequences within this sample yield the same CDR3. This sequence joins TRBV5-1 and TRBJ2-5, with D possibly TRBD2 on 6 matching bases. Germline V lookup: CDR1 SGHRS, CDR2 YFSETQ. This CDR3 has 15 residues. Trimming took off 5 bases at V and 0 bases at J, with 14 bases between the two ends. The CDR3 spells CASSLLAPYQETQYF. In nucleotides, the CDR3 is TGCGCCAGCAGTCTTCTAGCGCCTTACCAAGAGACCCAGTACTTC.

The rearrangement uses TRBV6-5 and TRBJ1-2, with D possibly being TRBD1 (5 bases). Germline loops: CDR1 MNHEY, CDR2 SVGAGI. This CDR3 spans 16 amino acids. V was clipped by 4 bases and J by 4 bases, with 19 bases between them. In nucleotides, the CDR3 is TGTGCCAGCAGTTGGAGGCGGGGGGGTTCGGTCTATGGCTACACCTTC. Its protein is CASSWRRGGSVYGYTF.

The rearrangement joins TRBV19 to TRBJ1-5; D gene unclear. CDR1 and CDR2 (germline): LNHDA, SQIVND (reference sequence). The CDR3 has 16 amino acids. V was clipped by 3 bases and J by 0 bases, with 12 bases between them. The CDR3: CASSMLPPSSNQPQHF. The CDR3 DNA sequence: TGTGCCAGTAGTATGCTCCCCCCGAGTAGCAATCAGCCCCAGCATTTT.

This rearrangement joins TRBV27 to TRBJ2-7, with 7 bases aligning to TRBD1. Trimming cost V 3 bases and J 4 bases; bases outside gene matches: 9. The CDR3 runs to 15 residues. CDR1 MNHEY and CDR2 SMNVEV come from the germline V gene (reference sequence). CDR3: CASSFRDSSLYEQYF. The CDR3 nucleotides read TGTGCCAGCAGTTTCCGGGACAGTTCTTTGTACGAGCAGTACTTC.

Regarding this clone: This may arise from a read error, as a much more abundant clone is one base away. The same CDR3 arises from other DNA sequences in this sample as well. The chain is built from TRBV10-3 and TRBJ2-3; 10 bases are a match to TRBD2. Germline V gene data show CDR1 as ENHRY and CDR2 as SYGVKD. The CDR3 sequence is 15 residues long. Trimming took 6 bases from V and 1 from J; bases not matched to a gene: 4. The CDR3 coding sequence is TGTGCCATCAGAGCCGGGACTAGCGGCACAGATACGCAGTATTTT. Its protein is CAIRAGTSGTDTQYF.

The V call is TRBV7-9, the J call TRBJ1-1; D gene uncertain. CDR3 length: 15 residues. Germline CDR1 and CDR2: SEHNR and FQNEAQ (reference sequence). With 5 bases removed from V and 0 bases from J, the gap between germline ends came to 13 bases. CDR3 sequence: CASSPSLGLNTEAFF. The DNA for the CDR3 is TGTGCCAGCAGCCCCTCGTTGGGGTTGAACACTGAAGCTTTCTTT.

The chain has TRBV6-1 and TRBJ2-7, with D perhaps TRBD1 (5 bases). V lost 10 bases and J 3 bases, leaving 19 bases between the germline ends. Germline V gene lookup returns CDR1 MNHNS and CDR2 SASEGT. This CDR3 has 14 residues. This CDR3 is CATVVGHHLYEQYF. DNA of the CDR3: TGTGCCACAGTCGTAGGACATCACCTCTACGAGCAGTACTTC.

The V call is TRBV2, the J call TRBJ2-5, with a possible D match to TRBD2 (6 bases). Matching the DNA end better, TRBJ2-7 makes the J call doubtful. The CDR3 is 14 amino acids. From germline, CDR1 is SNHLY and CDR2 FYNNEI. The CDR3 protein is CASAQAGFSYEQYF. DNA of the CDR3: TGTGCCAGCGCTCAAGCGGGCTTCTCCTACGAGCAGTACTTC.

This clone was seen a single time. Distinct nucleotide sequences in the sample also encode this CDR3. The rearrangement uses TRBV9 and TRBJ2-5; 13 bases are shared with TRBD2. CDR3 length equals 16 residues. V lost 0 bases, J lost 4 bases, and 3 bases stayed unmatched. The germline gives CDR1 SGDLS, CDR2 YYNGEE. Here the CDR3 DNA reads TGTGCCAGCAGCGTAGATCGACTAGCGGGAGGAGAGACCCAGTACTTC. Its translation is CASSVDRLAGGETQYF.

This chain joins TRBV27 and TRBJ1-2; tentatively, D is TRBD1 (5 bases). The CDR3 has 17 residues. The ends were cut back, 5 bases at V and 0 bases at J, with 19 bases in the middle. CDR1 is MNHEY, CDR2 SMNVEV, per germline (reference sequence). For the CDR3, the DNA is TGTGCCAGCAGTCCCCTTGCGGGGACGGTTACTAACTATGGCTACACCTTC. Translation: CASSPLAGTVTNYGYTF.

The chain carries TRBV4-1 and TRBJ1-2, with 12 bases that match TRBD1. Germline CDR1 reads MGHRA; CDR2 reads YSYEKL. The ends lost 0 bases at V and 6 bases at J; junction bases unmatched: 2. CDR3 length: 15 residues. In DNA form, the CDR3 reads TGCGCCAGCAGCCAAGAGGGGACAGGGGGCCATGGCTACACCTTC. This encodes CASSQEGTGGHGYTF.

In the case of this clone: Other DNA sequences within the sample encode an identical CDR3. The chain recombines TRBV5-1 with TRBJ2-2, with D possibly being TRBD2 (6 bases). This CDR3 comprises 13 residues. V shed 1 base and J shed 6 bases, with 7 bases lying between them. The V gene's germline CDR1 is SGHRS and CDR2 YFSETQ. The CDR3, as DNA: TGCGCCAGCAGCTTGAGGGAGGCCGGGGAGCTGTTTTTT. Its translation is CASSLREAGELFF.

The sample holds a few counts of this clone. V gene TRBV6-6 combines with J gene TRBJ1-2; D ambiguous. This CDR3 spans 12 amino acids. Germline values: CDR1 MNHNY, CDR2 SVGAGI (reference sequence). V lost 3 bases and J 8 bases, leaving 10 bases between the germline ends. The CDR3 spells CASSYRVWGYTF. Written as DNA, the CDR3 is TGTGCCAGCAGTTATAGGGTCTGGGGCTACACCTTC.